The rows below give T cell receptor beta chains drawn from one sample of a study of CD8 T cells in Susac syndrome. TCRdb reanalysed the immunoSEQ multiplex PCR reads using MiXCR and keeps one entry per CDR3 protein. Of a few hundred thousand distinct CDR3 sequences in the sample, 85% to 90% were seen once. Sequenced: CD8+ T cells from PBMCs. These receptors came from a human donor with multiple sclerosis. Both conserved end residues are part of each CDR3. A D gene is named only where the DNA matches it firmly. Some rows mark clone size as missing; the rest say once, few, many or name a class of expanded clone.

v_gene	d_gene	abundance	j_gene	CDR3nt	CDR3aa
TRBV7-9	TRBD1	.	TRBJ2-4	TGTGCCAGCAGCTCCACCGGGACAGGCCAAAACATTCAGTACTTC	CASSSTGTGQNIQYF
TRBV18	.	.	TRBJ2-1	TGTGCCAGCTCACAGGACAGTGAGCAGTTCTTC	CASSQDSEQFF
TRBV6-1	TRBD1	.	TRBJ1-4	TGTGCCAGCAGCCGCCGGGACAGGGAGGAAAAACTGTTTTTT	CASSRRDREEKLFF
TRBV28	TRBD2	.	TRBJ2-7	TGTGCCAGCAGGCTTTTGGTGGGGGGGACCTACGAGCAGTACTTC	CASRLLVGGTYEQYF
TRBV12-5	.	once	TRBJ1-2	TGTGCTAGTGGTTTTGGTGTGGAGGGTTTATTGGGAAGACAGGTCCCTAACTATGGCTACACCTTC	CASGFGVEGLLGRQVPNYGYTF
TRBV5-5	.	.	TRBJ1-1	TGTGCCAGCAGCTTCGCAGCGTGGGACACTGAAGCTTTCTTT	CASSFAAWDTEAFF
TRBV5-4	.	.	TRBJ2-7	TGTGCCAGCAGCCCCGACGGCGGCTACGAGCAGTACTTC	CASSPDGGYEQYF
TRBV6-4	.	.	TRBJ1-1	TGTGCCAGCAGATCCGGGGGGATGGAGAACACTGAAGCTTTCTTT	CASRSGGMENTEAFF
TRBV7-9	.	.	TRBJ1-1	TGTGCCAGCAGCTTAGTCGCAGGGGTTGTCCAAGCTTTCTTT	CASSLVAGVVQAFF
TRBV12-3/TRBV12-4	TRBD1	.	TRBJ2-7	TGTGCCAGCAGTTCATACAGGGGCGAGCAGTACTTC	CASSSYRGEQYF
TRBV6-1	.	.	TRBJ2-7	TGTGCCAGCAGCCCAGGGTTTTGGGAGCAGTACTTC	CASSPGFWEQYF
TRBV14	.	.	TRBJ2-5	TGTGCCAGCAGCCAAAGTAGACGTGAGACCCAGTACTTC	CASSQSRRETQYF
TRBV6-5	.	.	TRBJ2-7	TGTGCCAGCAGTTGGACATCGGACGGCGACGAGCAGTACTTC	CASSWTSDGDEQYF
TRBV3-1	.	once	TRBJ1-1	TGTGCCAGCAGCCAAGACTCATGGACTGAAGCTTTCTTT	CASSQDSWTEAFF
TRBV27	.	.	TRBJ1-5	TGTGCCAGCAGTTTATCAGACGGTTATCAGCCCCAGCATTTT	CASSLSDGYQPQHF
TRBV19	.	once	TRBJ1-1	TGTGCCAGTAGTATAGGTGACGTTGAAGCTTTCTTT	CASSIGDVEAFF
TRBV4-3	.	few	TRBJ2-1	TGCGCCAGCAGCCAAGATCGGAATGAGCAGTTCTTC	CASSQDRNEQFF
TRBV6-6	.	.	TRBJ2-1	TGTGCCAGCTGCTCCTCGGGAGACCCTTCGGAGCAGTTCTTC	CASCSSGDPSEQFF
TRBV3-1	.	.	TRBJ2-7	TGTGCCAGCAGCCCTGCCTACAGCGAGCAGTACTTC	CASSPAYSEQYF
TRBV11-1	TRBD2	.	TRBJ2-2	TGTGCCAGCAGCTTAGTTGTAGCGGGGAACACCGGGGAGCTGTTTTTT	CASSLVVAGNTGELFF
TRBV7-6	TRBD2	.	TRBJ2-5	TGTGCCAGCAGCTTAAGGGGTCGCGGGGGGGCCGGTTGGGAGACCCAGTACTTC	CASSLRGRGGAGWETQYF
TRBV7-3	TRBD1	few	TRBJ2-5	TGTGCCAGCAGCTCTACAGGGGGCCAAGAGACCCAGTACTTC	CASSSTGGQETQYF
TRBV12-3/TRBV12-4	TRBD1	.	TRBJ1-5	TGTGCCAGCAGTCTGCAGGGGGTTTGGGGTCAGCCCCAGCATTTT	CASSLQGVWGQPQHF
TRBV19	.	.	TRBJ1-1	TGTGCCAGTAGTCCGGCAGAGTTGAACACTGAAGCTTTCTTT	CASSPAELNTEAFF
TRBV15	TRBD1	.	TRBJ1-4	TGTGCCACCAGCAGAGGTAGGGGACAGGCAGAGGAAAAACTGTTTTTT	CATSRGRGQAEEKLFF
TRBV3-1	.	.	TRBJ2-7	TGTGCCAGCAGCCGAACCGTCTATTCAAAGCCCTACGAGCAGTACTTC	CASSRTVYSKPYEQYF
TRBV6-1	TRBD2	.	TRBJ2-3	TGTGCCAGCAGTGAAAATCCGGGGCTAGCGGTCACAGATACGCAGTATTTT	CASSENPGLAVTDTQYF
TRBV6-1	.	once	TRBJ2-1	TGTGCCAGCAGACCCGAACTCCGCAATGAGCAGTTCTTC	CASRPELRNEQFF
TRBV7-2	.	.	TRBJ2-1	TGTGCCAGCAGCCAAGGGATAGCAGGCTTCCTCGGAAATGAGCAGTTCTTC	CASSQGIAGFLGNEQFF
TRBV5-4	TRBD2	.	TRBJ2-3	TGTGCCAGCAGCTTTAGCGGGGGGGCGACAGATACGCAGTATTTT	CASSFSGGATDTQYF
TRBV5-6	.	.	TRBJ2-1	TGTGCCAGCAGCCGAACGGGACTGACGCAGTTCTTC	CASSRTGLTQFF
TRBV29-1	.	.	TRBJ2-1	TGCAGCGTTGAAGACGGCATATCGTACAATGAGCAGTTCTTC	CSVEDGISYNEQFF
TRBV7-9	.	.	TRBJ2-7	TGTGCCAGCAGCTCCAAACAGGGCTACGAGCAGTACTTC	CASSSKQGYEQYF
TRBV29-1	TRBD1	.	TRBJ1-2	TGCAGCGTTGAAGGTCAGGACAGGGGAGACTATGGCTACACCTTC	CSVEGQDRGDYGYTF
TRBV19	.	few	TRBJ2-1	TGTGCCAGTCGCGTGGGCGATGAGCAGTTCTTC	CASRVGDEQFF
TRBV27	TRBD2	.	TRBJ2-6	TGTGCCAGCAGTCTCGCTAGCGGGGGTCCCCCTGGGGCCAACGTCCTGACTTTC	CASSLASGGPPGANVLTF
TRBV4-1	.	.	TRBJ2-7	TGCGCCAGCAGCCAAGATACCGCTAACGAGCAGTACTTC	CASSQDTANEQYF
TRBV27	.	.	TRBJ1-1	TGTGCCAGCAGCTACGACACTACGGGAATCACTGAAGCTTTCTTT	CASSYDTTGITEAFF
TRBV27	.	.	TRBJ1-2	TGTGCCAGCAGTTCTGGCAGCGTTAACTATGGCTACACCTTC	CASSSGSVNYGYTF
TRBV11-2	TRBD2	.	TRBJ2-7	TGTGCCAGCAGCTGGGTGACTAGCGGGAGCTCCTACGAGCAGTACTTC	CASSWVTSGSSYEQYF